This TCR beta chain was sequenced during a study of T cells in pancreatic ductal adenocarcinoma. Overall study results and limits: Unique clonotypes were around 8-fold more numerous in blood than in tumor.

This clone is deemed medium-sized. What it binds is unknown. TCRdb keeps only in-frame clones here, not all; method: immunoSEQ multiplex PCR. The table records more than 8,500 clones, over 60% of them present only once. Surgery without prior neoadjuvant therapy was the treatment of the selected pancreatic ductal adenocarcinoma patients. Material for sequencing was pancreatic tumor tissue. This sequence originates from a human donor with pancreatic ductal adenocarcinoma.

This CDR3 reads CASSEVLDGIYGYTF. In DNA form, the CDR3 reads TGTGCCAGCAGTGAAGTTTTGGATGGGATCTATGGCTACACCTTC. The chain is built from TRBV6-1 and TRBJ1-2; D remains unclear. V gave up 1 base and J gave up 4 bases, with 13 bases separating them. This CDR3 spans 15 amino acids. Per germline, CDR1 MNHNS and CDR2 SASEGT.